One sample yielded the 31 T cell receptor beta chains listed below, sequenced in a study of blood T cell repertoires in COVID-19. TCRdb's copy holds only in-frame clones and misses some; the assay was immunoSEQ multiplex PCR. The table records about 100,000 clones, around four fifths of them present only once. The sample was peripheral blood. The receptors shown here come from a man aged 65-85 years with active or convalescent COVID-19.

Concerning this clone itself: The junction does not match germline at one end; this may be a read error. Other DNA sequences within the sample encode an identical CDR3. V usage is TRBV9 and J usage is TRBJ1-6, with a weak D call TRBD1 (5 bases). The CDR3 spans 14 residues. Germline V gives CDR1 SGDLS, CDR2 YYNGEE. CDR3 nucleotide sequence: TGTGCTAGCAGCATCAGGGCCTTTAATTCACCCCTCCACTTT. This translates into CASSIRAFNSPLHF.

The V gene is TRBV11-2, the J gene TRBJ2-5, with D unresolved. Germline V CDR1 and CDR2: SGHAT, FQNNGV. V dropped 2 bases and J dropped 3 bases, with 10 bases sitting between them. CDR3 length: 14 amino acids. The CDR3 coding sequence is TGTGCCAGCAGCTTATATTACAGAGAAGAGACCCAGTACTTC. It specifies CASSLYYREETQYF.

About this clone itself: The junction departs from germline at one end; a sequencing error may be responsible. J is TRBJ1-1 and V is TRBV9; D not resolved. Germline V gene sequence: CDR1 SGDLS, CDR2 YYNGEE. This CDR3 is 12 amino acids long. The chain's CDR3 is CASSLQEGGLVF. The CDR3 DNA reads TGTGCCAGCAGCCTCCAGGAGGGAGGTCTCGTCTTT.

This clone has a handful of counts. The chain joins TRBV6-5 to TRBJ1-6, with no clear D. Trimming cost V 4 bases and J 4 bases, with 5 bases left between them. In germline, CDR1 is MNHEY, CDR2 SVGAGI. This CDR3 is 13 amino acids long. In DNA, the CDR3 is TGTGCCAGCAGTTCAGAATATAATTCACCCCTCCACTTT. Translated, it gives CASSSEYNSPLHF.

This clone occurred once. V usage is TRBV6-2 or TRBV6-3 and J usage is TRBJ2-1; the match to TRBD2 covers 10 bases. This CDR3 contains 15 residues. Unmatched junction bases numbered 6, after V lost 0 bases and J lost 10 bases. CDR1 is MNHEY and CDR2 is SVGEGT in the germline V gene. CDR3 nucleotide sequence: TGTGCCAGCAGTTACTCGAGCGGGAGGGCGAAGGAGCAGTTCTTC. Translation gives CASSYSSGRAKEQFF.

This chain connects TRBV24-1 to TRBJ2-1; 8 bases are a match to TRBD1. V shed 4 bases, J shed 7 bases, and the junction held 8 bases outside the gene matches. CDR1 and CDR2 from the germline V gene are KGHDR and SFDVKD. The CDR3 sequence is 15 residues long. The CDR3 loop reads CATSEWTGYGNEQFF. The CDR3 bases are TGTGCCACCAGTGAGTGGACAGGGTACGGGAATGAGCAGTTCTTC.

This clone occurred a few times. This chain joins TRBV28 and TRBJ1-5; TRBD1 aligns across 9 bases. The V segment lost 7 bases and the J segment 6 bases; nucleotides outside the gene matches: 7. Germline CDR1 MDHEN, CDR2 SYDVKM. The CDR3 consists of 14 residues. This CDR3 reads CASITGTGSQPQHF. In DNA form, the CDR3 reads TGTGCCAGCATAACCGGGACAGGGAGTCAGCCCCAGCATTTT.

Notes on this clone: An end of the junction differs from the germline gene, which may be a read error. The V gene is TRBV5-1, the J gene TRBJ1-2; 9 bases fit TRBD1. The germline V gene encodes CDR1 SGHRS and CDR2 YFSETQ. The CDR3 is 12 amino acids. This CDR3 is CASSSSMDRGSF. In DNA form, the CDR3 reads TGCGCCAGCAGCTCGAGTATGGACAGGGGAAGCTTC.

The chain joins TRBV15 to TRBJ2-5; D might be TRBD2 (5 bases). This CDR3 comprises 16 residues. The ends were cut back, 0 bases at V and 1 base at J, with 12 bases in the middle. Germline loops: CDR1 LNHNV, CDR2 YYDKDF (reference sequence). The CDR3, as DNA: TGTGCCACCAGCAGAGAGGGTGGAGCGGCCCAAGAGACCCAGTACTTC. This codes for CATSREGGAAQETQYF.

The chain employs TRBV14 and TRBJ2-7, with D perhaps matching TRBD2 (6 bases). The V gene lost 8 bases and the J gene lost 6 bases, with 20 bases spanning the gap. The CDR3 runs to 14 residues. Germline CDR1 SGHDN, CDR2 FVKESK. The CDR3 here is CASGRGFYFREQYF. Here the CDR3 DNA reads TGTGCCAGCGGTCGGGGGTTTTACTTCCGCGAGCAGTACTTC.

The chain recombines TRBV4-1 with TRBJ2-7; D is ambiguous. The length of the CDR3 is 16 residues. The V end was cut by 0 bases, the J end by 2 bases, with 14 bases between. CDR1 and CDR2 from the germline V gene are MGHRA and YSYEKL. The CDR3 loop is CASSQEGRSPPYEQYF. The CDR3 bases are TGCGCCAGCAGCCAAGAGGGTAGGAGTCCCCCCTACGAGCAGTACTTC.

To note about this clone: The junction differs from germline at one of its ends, possibly a read error. The rearrangement links TRBV30 to TRBJ2-3, with TRBD2 as a possible D gene (6 bases). Germline V gene lookup returns CDR1 GTSNPN and CDR2 SVGIG (reference sequence). This CDR3 contains 11 residues. Here the CDR3 reads CAWAYPGTLNF. CDR3 nucleotides: TGTGCCTGGGCTTACCCCGGGACTCTGAATTTT.

This clone was observed a few times. J is TRBJ1-2 and V is TRBV19; 7 nucleotides line up with TRBD1. This CDR3 contains 14 residues. V lost 5 bases to trimming and J lost 5 bases; unmatched junction nucleotides: 8. Germline V CDR1 and CDR2: LNHDA, SQIVND (reference sequence). In DNA form, the CDR3 reads TGTGCCAGTAGTCCTTTGACAGGGCGGTATGGCTACACCTTC. Its protein product is CASSPLTGRYGYTF.

This clone has only a few counts. This rearrangement joins TRBV6-1 to TRBJ1-5, with 7 bases that match TRBD1. The CDR3 runs to 16 residues. Germline CDR1 and CDR2: MNHNS and SASEGT. V shed 0 bases, J shed 6 bases, and the junction held 8 bases outside the gene matches. The CDR3 region is CASSEALRQGGQPQHF. The CDR3 coding sequence is TGTGCCAGCAGTGAAGCGCTTCGACAGGGCGGTCAGCCCCAGCATTTT.

The J gene is TRBJ2-2, the V gene TRBV5-4; 7 bases match TRBD1. The germline CDR1 and CDR2 sequences are SGHNT and YYREEE (reference sequence). This CDR3 comprises 15 residues. Losses at the gene ends were 4 bases for V and 1 base for J; bases not matched to a gene: 4. The CDR3 region is CASSNDRVNTGELFF. The CDR3 DNA is TGTGCCAGCAGCAACGACAGGGTGAACACCGGGGAGCTGTTTTTT.

This chain connects TRBV20-1 to TRBJ2-7, with D unclear. Deletions cut 3 bases from V and 5 bases from J, with 8 bases between. The germline CDR1 and CDR2 sequences are DFQATT and SNEGSKA (reference sequence). This CDR3 has 11 residues. CDR3 bases: TGCAGTGCTAGTCTTAGTCACGAGCAGTACTTC. Protein: CSASLSHEQYF.

The sample holds one count of this clone. This sequence joins TRBV7-3 and TRBJ2-1; TRBD1 agrees at 7 bases. With 8 bases clipped from V and 2 bases from J, the junction kept 3 bases outside the gene matches. The CDR3 covers 13 residues. Per the germline V gene, CDR1 is SGHTA and CDR2 is FQGTGA. CDR3 sequence reads: CASGQDPYNEQFF. CDR3 nucleotides: TGTGCCAGCGGACAGGACCCCTACAATGAGCAGTTCTTC.

The chain uses TRBV6-7 and TRBJ2-3, with D possibly matching TRBD1 (5 bases). TRBV6-7 is an ORF, with its function uncertain. The CDR3 consists of 12 residues. Deletions cut 7 bases from V and 4 bases from J, with 9 bases between. The CDR3: CASTGCADTQYF. The CDR3 DNA is TGTGCCAGCACAGGGTGTGCAGATACGCAGTATTTT.

Written as DNA, the CDR3 is TGCGCCAGCAGCCAAGGACAGGGGACATATGGCTACACCTTC. Amino acids: CASSQGQGTYGYTF. The rearrangement links TRBV4-3 to TRBJ1-2; the match to TRBD1 covers 8 bases. The CDR3 is made up of 14 amino acids. The V segment lost 1 base and the J segment 5 bases; nucleotides outside the gene matches: 3. Per germline, CDR1 LGHNA and CDR2 YSLEER.

The CDR3 region has the DNA TGTGCCAGCAGCTTAAGTAGCGGCCAAAACATTCAGTACTTC. It codes for CASSLSSGQNIQYF. The J gene is TRBJ2-4, the V gene TRBV7-2; D may be TRBD2 (6 bases). Germline lookup yields CDR1 SGHTA and CDR2 FQGNSA. CDR3 length: 14 residues. V was pared by 2 bases and J by 5 bases, with 10 bases between.

The V and J genes are TRBV18 and TRBJ2-2; TRBD1 aligns across 7 bases. J was trimmed by 1 base and V by 6 bases; bases with no gene match: 11. CDR1 is KGHSH, CDR2 LQKENI, per germline. CDR3 length equals 17 residues. In DNA form, the CDR3 reads TGTGCCAGCTCGTCGGCGGCAGGGACAGTGAACACCGGGGAGCTGTTTTTT. Its translation is CASSSAAGTVNTGELFF.

CDR3 region: CASSLDVAAYEQYF. CDR3 nucleotide sequence: TGTGCCAGCAGTTTAGACGTAGCAGCCTACGAGCAGTACTTC. The chain has TRBV27 and TRBJ2-7; D call uncertain. V gave up 2 bases and J gave up 2 bases, with 10 bases separating them. CDR3 length: 14 amino acids. Per the germline V gene, CDR1 is MNHEY and CDR2 is SMNVEV (reference sequence).

This chain joins TRBV28 and TRBJ1-2; 10 bases are a match to TRBD1. This CDR3 is 15 amino acids long. In germline, CDR1 is MDHEN, CDR2 SYDVKM. V trimming: 2 bases; J trimming: 5 bases; junction bases outside the gene matches: 5. The CDR3 bases are TGTGCCAGCAGTTTAACGGGACAGGGGTTTTATGGCTACACCTTC. This sequence encodes CASSLTGQGFYGYTF.

This sequence joins TRBV25-1 and TRBJ1-2; 9 positions agree with TRBD1. The V gene's germline CDR1 is MGHDK and CDR2 SYGVNS. The trim removed 4 bases at V and 10 bases at J, leaving 1 base unmatched. The CDR3 runs to 11 residues. CDR3: CASSGDRAYTF. In DNA form, the CDR3 reads TGTGCCAGCAGTGGGGACAGGGCCTACACCTTC.

This rearrangement joins TRBV6-2 or TRBV6-3 to TRBJ1-2, with no clear D. V was pared by 2 bases and J by 0 bases, with 10 bases between. Germline V lookup: CDR1 MNHEY, CDR2 SVGEGT. This CDR3 has 15 residues. CDR3 coding DNA: TGTGCCAGCAGTTACGGGCAGACCGCTAACTATGGCTACACCTTC. Protein product: CASSYGQTANYGYTF.

V usage is TRBV28 and J usage is TRBJ1-6; 8 positions match TRBD1. The CDR3 is 15 amino acids. V lost 5 bases and J lost 14; bases outside the gene matches: 14. Germline lookup yields CDR1 MDHEN and CDR2 SYDVKM. The CDR3 DNA reads as TGTGCCAGCAGTACAGACGACAGGGGACGAGGAGCCCTCCACTTT. Its protein is CASSTDDRGRGALHF.

This clone was picked up one time. V and J are TRBV4-3 and TRBJ1-4; no clear D. The CDR3 covers 14 residues. Germline loops: CDR1 LGHNA, CDR2 YSLEER. Between the trimmed V and J ends, which lost 8 bases and 0 bases, there was a span of 10 bases. Here the CDR3 DNA reads TGCGCCAGCTCTCAGGTAGCAACTAATGAAAAACTGTTTTTT. It encodes CASSQVATNEKLFF.

The chain employs TRBV4-1 and TRBJ2-7, with D perhaps TRBD2 (6 bases). Trimming left V 3 bases short and J 2 bases short, with 14 bases between. This CDR3 comprises 15 residues. The germline V gene has CDR1 MGHRA and CDR2 YSYEKL. The CDR3 sequence: CASSQLAATPYEQYF. CDR3 nucleotides: TGCGCCAGCAGCCAGTTAGCGGCAACACCCTACGAGCAGTACTTC.

Only one count was recorded for this clone. The chain uses TRBV7-6 and TRBJ2-2; D might be TRBD1 (5 bases). V was cut by 0 bases and J by 6 bases, with 11 bases left in between. There are 15 residues in the CDR3. CDR1 and CDR2 from the germline V gene are SGHVS and FNYEAQ. CDR3 sequence: CASSLAGAPAGELFF. For the CDR3, the DNA is TGTGCCAGCAGCTTAGCTGGGGCCCCCGCCGGGGAGCTGTTTTTT.

V and J are TRBV12-3 or TRBV12-4 and TRBJ2-7; D is perhaps TRBD2 (6 bases). CDR3 length: 12 amino acids. V was trimmed by 6 bases and J by 5 bases, leaving 11 bases between them. In DNA, the CDR3 is TGTGCCAGCAGGGGGGGTGGGAACGAGCAGTACTTC. Translating gives CASRGGGNEQYF.

This sequence joins TRBV20-1 and TRBJ2-7; TRBD1 is a possible D gene (5 bases). The CDR3 sequence is 14 residues long. In germline, CDR1 is DFQATT, CDR2 SNEGSKA (reference sequence). Trimming took off 3 bases at V and 4 bases at J, with 16 bases between the two ends. The CDR3 is CSASTFVRGYEQYF. The CDR3 DNA is TGCAGTGCTAGTACTTTTGTTAGGGGATACGAGCAGTACTTC.